This T cell receptor beta chain is drawn from a study of blood T cell repertoires in COVID-19. Whole-study context: The United States, Italy and Spain provided the acute and convalescent COVID-19 samples. The cDNA or gDNA used as material had been derived from T cells, B-cell-depleted T cells, or PBMCs.

In the original workflow: How many nucleated cells were present was estimated from reference gene primer amplification. Libraries were prepared by immunoSEQ multiplex PCR; TCRdb keeps only in-frame clonotypes and omits some of them. Clone size and V and J calls were adopted from that table, with D and trimming inferred from the DNA. The sample includes just under 55,000 clones, more than 85% of them seen just once. The sequencing sample was made of peripheral blood. The receptor was isolated from a man aged 50 to 60 with acute or convalescent COVID-19.

CDR3 residues: CASSLGWTGELFF. The CDR3 region has the DNA TGTGCCAGCAGTTTGGGCTGGACCGGGGAGCTGTTTTTT. The rearrangement links TRBV12-3 or TRBV12-4 to TRBJ2-2; D is ambiguous. This CDR3 spans 13 amino acids. The V and J ends lost 3 bases and 5 bases respectively, with 7 bases between them.